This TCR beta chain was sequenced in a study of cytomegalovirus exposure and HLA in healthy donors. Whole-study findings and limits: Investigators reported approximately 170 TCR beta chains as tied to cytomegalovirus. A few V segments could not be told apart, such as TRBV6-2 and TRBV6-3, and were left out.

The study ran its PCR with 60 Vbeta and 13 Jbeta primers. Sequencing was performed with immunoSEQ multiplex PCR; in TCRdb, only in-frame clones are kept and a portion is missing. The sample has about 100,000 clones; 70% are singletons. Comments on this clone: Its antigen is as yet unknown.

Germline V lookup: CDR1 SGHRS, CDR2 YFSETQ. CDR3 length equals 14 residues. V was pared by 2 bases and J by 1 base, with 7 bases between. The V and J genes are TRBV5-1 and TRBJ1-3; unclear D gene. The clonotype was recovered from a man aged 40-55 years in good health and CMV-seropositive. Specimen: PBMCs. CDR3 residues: CASSFGESGNTIYF. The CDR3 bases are TGCGCCAGCAGCTTCGGGGAATCTGGAAACACCATATATTTT. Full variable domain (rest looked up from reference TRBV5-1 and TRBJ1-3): KAGVTQTPRYLIKTRGQQVTLSCSPISGHRSVSWYQQTPGQGLQFLFEYFSETQRNKGNFPGRFSGRQFSNSRSEMNVSTLELGDSALYLCASSFGESGNTIYFGEGSWLTVV.